Listed below are T cell receptor beta chains from one sample, sequenced in a study of T cell clonotyping in hematopoietic cell transplantation. The repertoire was sequenced with immunoSEQ multiplex PCR; TCRdb's copy has only in-frame clones and lacks some. The sample yields 65,000 to 80,000 clones, 90% to 97% seen once. The sample here was peripheral blood mononuclear cells, taken before stem cell transplant. The receptors stem from a woman aged 45-65 years with acute myeloid leukemia. Some clones in this sample may be carry-over from other donors' samples. Both conserved end residues are part of each CDR3. Each record gives: clone size, D gene, V gene, J gene, CDR3 protein, CDR3 DNA. A D gene is named only where the DNA matches it firmly. Expanded clones get a size class; other rows say once, few or many, or leave the size out.

>NA|TRBD1|TRBV9|TRBJ2-5
CASSLTGGGETQYF
TGTGCCAGCAGCCTGACAGGGGGCGGTGAGACCCAGTACTTC
>NA|NA|TRBV7-2|TRBJ2-7
CASSLVAQGIHEQYF
TGTGCCAGCAGCTTAGTGGCCCAGGGGATCCACGAGCAGTACTTC
>NA|TRBD1|TRBV5-1|TRBJ2-5
CASSPGTGGQETQYF
TGCGCCAGCAGCCCCGGGACAGGGGGCCAGGAGACCCAGTACTTC
>NA|TRBD2|TRBV27|TRBJ2-7
CASSFSGTSGSPYF
TGTGCCAGCAGTTTTTCCGGGACTAGCGGGTCCCCGTACTTC
>NA|NA|TRBV23-1|TRBJ1-6
CASSRRGGTDNSPLHF
TGCGCCAGCAGTCGACGGGGGGGGACCGATAATTCACCCCTCCACTTT
>NA|TRBD1|TRBV28|TRBJ1-5
CASRRTGVQPQHF
TGTGCCAGCAGAAGGACAGGGGTCCAGCCCCAGCATTTT
>NA|NA|TRBV30|TRBJ1-2
CAWSVWRSGYTF
TGTGCCTGGAGTGTTTGGAGATCCGGCTACACCTTC
>NA|NA|TRBV2|TRBJ1-1
CASNPVLNRVNTEAFF
TGTGCCAGCAACCCGGTCCTTAACCGGGTGAACACTGAAGCTTTCTTT
>NA|TRBD2|TRBV11-3|TRBJ2-7
CASSLGASGIHEQYF
TGTGCCAGCAGCTTAGGGGCTAGCGGGATCCACGAGCAGTACTTC
>NA|TRBD2|TRBV7-2|TRBJ2-1
CASRDPGTNYNEQFF
TGTGCCAGCAGGGACCCGGGGACTAACTACAATGAGCAGTTCTTC
>NA|NA|TRBV5-4|TRBJ2-1
CASSLAPWGGGSLSNEQFF
TGTGCCAGCAGCTTGGCCCCCTGGGGGGGCGGGAGTCTTAGCAATGAGCAGTTCTTC
>NA|NA|TRBV28|TRBJ2-2
CASSSRRDSGLGELFF
TGTGCCAGCAGTTCGCGCCGGGACTCAGGACTCGGGGAGCTGTTTTTT
>NA|TRBD1|TRBV19|TRBJ2-7
CASRDRADEQYF
TGTGCCAGTAGGGACAGGGCCGACGAGCAGTACTTC
>NA|NA|TRBV5-1|TRBJ2-3
CASIVSDFDRDTQYF
TGCGCCAGCATCGTATCAGATTTCGATCGAGATACGCAGTATTTT
>NA|NA|TRBV5-1|TRBJ1-4
CASSSTGGGEKLFF
TGCGCCAGCAGCTCTACAGGAGGCGGTGAAAAACTGTTTTTT
>once|NA|TRBV19|TRBJ1-1
CASSIGGAKVAEAFF
TGTGCCAGTAGTATTGGAGGGGCCAAGGTGGCTGAAGCTTTCTTT
>NA|NA|TRBV19|TRBJ1-1
CASSMGTVNTEAFF
TGTGCCAGTAGTATGGGCACGGTGAACACTGAAGCTTTCTTT
>NA|NA|TRBV18|TRBJ2-7
CASSPGQEREQYF
TGTGCCAGCTCACCAGGGCAGGAAAGAGAGCAGTACTTC
>NA|NA|TRBV6-5|TRBJ2-2
CASRYVRGGTGELFF
TGTGCCAGCAGATACGTCAGGGGCGGGACCGGGGAGCTGTTTTTT
>NA|TRBD1|TRBV4-1|TRBJ2-5
CASSHNRGETQYF
TGCGCCAGCAGCCATAACAGGGGGGAGACCCAGTACTTC
>NA|NA|TRBV6-6|TRBJ1-1
CASSTSGVGTEAFF
TGTGCCAGCAGTACGTCAGGGGTGGGGACTGAAGCTTTCTTT
>once|NA|TRBV7-2|TRBJ1-6
CASSLERRSPLHF
TGTGCCAGCAGCCTAGAACGGCGGTCACCCCTCCACTTT
>NA|NA|TRBV5-1|TRBJ2-7
CASSLGGRNEQYF
TGCGCCAGCAGCTTGGGAGGGCGCAACGAGCAGTACTTC
>once|NA|TRBV18|TRBJ1-1
CASSPLNTEAFF
TGTGCCAGCTCACCGCTAAACACTGAAGCTTTCTTT
>NA|NA|TRBV4-1|TRBJ1-1
CASSQWTVNTEAFF
TGCGCCAGCAGCCAATGGACAGTAAACACTGAAGCTTTCTTT
>NA|NA|TRBV9|TRBJ1-1
CASSAHSGERTEAFF
TGTGCCAGCAGCGCCCACTCAGGGGAGAGGACTGAAGCTTTCTTT
>NA|TRBD2|TRBV6-6|TRBJ2-1
CASLPRTSYNEQFF
TGTGCCAGCCTCCCCCGGACTAGTTACAATGAGCAGTTCTTC
>NA|TRBD1|TRBV7-8|TRBJ1-1
CASSPPGQGVTEAFF
TGTGCCAGCAGCCCGCCGGGACAGGGGGTTACTGAAGCTTTCTTT
>NA|TRBD1|TRBV27|TRBJ1-1
CASSDYTQGLAEAFF
TGTGCCAGCAGTGATTACACACAGGGGCTTGCTGAAGCTTTCTTT